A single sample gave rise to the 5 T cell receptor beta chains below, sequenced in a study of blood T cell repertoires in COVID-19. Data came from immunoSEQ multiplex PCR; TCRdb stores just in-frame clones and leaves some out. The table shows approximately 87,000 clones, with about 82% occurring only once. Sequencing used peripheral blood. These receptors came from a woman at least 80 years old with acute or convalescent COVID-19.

CDR3 protein: CAWSLGSQGEKLFF. The CDR3 coding sequence is TGTGCCTGGAGTTTAGGGTCACAGGGTGAAAAACTGTTTTTT. This sequence joins TRBV30 and TRBJ1-4, with a weak D call TRBD1 (6 bases). Germline CDR1 reads GTSNPN; CDR2 reads SVGIG (reference sequence). The CDR3 has 14 amino acids. V lost 2 bases, J lost 7 bases, and 14 bases lay in between.

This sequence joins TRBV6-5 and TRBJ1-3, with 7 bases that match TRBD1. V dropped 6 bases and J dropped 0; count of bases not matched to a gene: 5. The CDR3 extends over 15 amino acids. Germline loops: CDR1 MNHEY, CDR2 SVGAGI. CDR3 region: CASRSTGTSGNTIYF. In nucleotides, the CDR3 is TGTGCCAGCAGATCGACAGGGACCTCTGGAAACACCATATATTTT.

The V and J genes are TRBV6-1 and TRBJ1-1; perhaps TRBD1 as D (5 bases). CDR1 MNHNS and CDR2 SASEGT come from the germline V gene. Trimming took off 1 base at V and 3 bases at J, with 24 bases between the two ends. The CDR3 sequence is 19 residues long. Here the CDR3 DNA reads TGTGCCAGCAGTGAAGGTAAGGGGAGGGTAGGATTGGAAGACACTGAAGCTTTCTTT. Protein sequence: CASSEGKGRVGLEDTEAFF.

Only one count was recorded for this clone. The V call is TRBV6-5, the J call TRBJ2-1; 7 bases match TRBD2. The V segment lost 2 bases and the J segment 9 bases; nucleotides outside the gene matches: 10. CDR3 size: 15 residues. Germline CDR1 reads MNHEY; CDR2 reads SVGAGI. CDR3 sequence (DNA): TGTGCCAGCAGTTACAACTTAGCGGGTTTGGGTGAGCAGTTCTTC. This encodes CASSYNLAGLGEQFF.

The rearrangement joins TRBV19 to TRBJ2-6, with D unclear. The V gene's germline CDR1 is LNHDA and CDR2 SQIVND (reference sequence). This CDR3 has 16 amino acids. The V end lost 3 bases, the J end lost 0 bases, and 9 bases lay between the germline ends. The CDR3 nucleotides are TGTGCCAGTAGTATGTTAAAGCGCTCTGGGGCCAACGTCCTGACTTTC. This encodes CASSMLKRSGANVLTF.